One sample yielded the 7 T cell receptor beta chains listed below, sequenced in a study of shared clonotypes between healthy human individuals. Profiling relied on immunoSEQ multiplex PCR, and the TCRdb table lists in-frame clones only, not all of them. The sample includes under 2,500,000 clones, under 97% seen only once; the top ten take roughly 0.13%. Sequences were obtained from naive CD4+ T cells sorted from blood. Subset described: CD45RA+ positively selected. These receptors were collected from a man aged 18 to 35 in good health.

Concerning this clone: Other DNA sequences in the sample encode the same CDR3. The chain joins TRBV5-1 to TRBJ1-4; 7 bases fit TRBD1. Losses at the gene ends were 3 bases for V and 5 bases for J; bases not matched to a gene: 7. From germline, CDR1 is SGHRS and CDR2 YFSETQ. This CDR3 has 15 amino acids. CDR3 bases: TGCGCCAGCAGCTCCGGCGGGACAGCAAATGAAAAACTGTTTTTT. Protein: CASSSGGTANEKLFF.

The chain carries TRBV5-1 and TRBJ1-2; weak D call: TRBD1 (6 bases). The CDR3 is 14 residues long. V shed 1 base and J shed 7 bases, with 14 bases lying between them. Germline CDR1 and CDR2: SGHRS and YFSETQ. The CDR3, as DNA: TGCGCCAGCAGCTTGTTAGGGCAGGGGCTTGGCTACACCTTC. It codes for CASSLLGQGLGYTF. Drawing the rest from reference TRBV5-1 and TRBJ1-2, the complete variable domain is KAGVTQTPRYLIKTRGQQVTLSCSPISGHRSVSWYQQTPGQGLQFLFEYFSETQRNKGNFPGRFSGRQFSNSRSEMNVSTLELGDSALYLCASSLLGQGLGYTFGSGTRLTVV.

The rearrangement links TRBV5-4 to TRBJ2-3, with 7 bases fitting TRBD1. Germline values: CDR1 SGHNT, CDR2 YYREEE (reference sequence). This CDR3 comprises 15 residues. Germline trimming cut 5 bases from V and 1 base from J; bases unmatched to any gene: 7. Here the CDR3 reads CASSYDGQGTDTQYF. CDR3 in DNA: TGTGCCAGCAGTTACGACGGACAGGGCACAGATACGCAGTATTTT.

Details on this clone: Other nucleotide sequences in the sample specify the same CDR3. The CDR3 sequence: CASSPPGSYEQYF. CDR3 DNA: TGTGCCAGCAGCCCGCCCGGGAGCTACGAGCAGTACTTC. The chain joins TRBV7-2 to TRBJ2-7; tentatively, D is TRBD2 (6 bases). Germline V gives CDR1 SGHTA, CDR2 FQGNSA. The CDR3 length is 13 residues. V shed 5 bases and J shed 3 bases, with 11 bases lying between them.

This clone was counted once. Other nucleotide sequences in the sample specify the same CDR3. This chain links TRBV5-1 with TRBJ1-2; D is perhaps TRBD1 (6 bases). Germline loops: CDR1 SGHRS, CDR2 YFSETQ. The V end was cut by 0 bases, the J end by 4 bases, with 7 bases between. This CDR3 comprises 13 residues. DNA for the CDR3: TGCGCCAGCAGCTTGGGGACAGCCTATGGCTACACCTTC. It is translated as CASSLGTAYGYTF.

Here the CDR3 reads CASSEWGTNEKLFF. DNA of the CDR3: TGCGCCAGCAGCGAATGGGGAACTAATGAAAAACTGTTTTTT. The gene calls are TRBV4-1 and TRBJ1-4; D call uncertain. Trimming left V 5 bases short and J 1 base short, with 8 bases between. There are 14 residues in the CDR3. Germline assignment: CDR1 MGHRA and CDR2 YSYEKL.

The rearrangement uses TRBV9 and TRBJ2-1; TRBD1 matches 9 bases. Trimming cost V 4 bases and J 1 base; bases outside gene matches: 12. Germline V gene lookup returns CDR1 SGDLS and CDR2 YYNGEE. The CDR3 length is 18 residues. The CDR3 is CASSPRDRAENSYNEQFF. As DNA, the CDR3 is TGTGCCAGCAGCCCCCGGGACAGGGCCGAGAATTCCTACAATGAGCAGTTCTTC. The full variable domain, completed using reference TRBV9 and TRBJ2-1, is DSGVTQTPKHLITATGQRVTLRCSPRSGDLSVYWYQQSLDQGLQFLIQYYNGEERAKGNILERFSAQQFPDLHSELNLSSLELGDSALYFCASSPRDRAENSYNEQFFGPGTRLTVL.